The rows below give T cell receptor beta chains drawn from one sample of a study of metastatic and nonmetastatic thyroid tumors. TCRdb reprocessed the PCR reads via MiXCR. The repertoire consists of roughly 20,000 clones, with about 30% occurring once and the leading ten covering over 12%. The sample taken for sequencing was tumor tissue. These TCRs come from a male donor with papillary thyroid cancer or a benign thyroid nodule (not recorded which). Some clones in this sample may be carry-over from other donors' samples. Both conserved end residues are part of each CDR3. A D gene is named only where the DNA matches it firmly. Rows may omit the clone size; those that give it use once, few, many or a size class.

V gene: TRBV27
D gene: -
J gene: TRBJ1-2
clone size: few
CDR3 DNA: TGTGCCAGCAGTTTCGGAGGGGCCTATGGCTACACCTTC
CDR3 protein: CASSFGGAYGYTF

V gene: TRBV6-5
D gene: -
J gene: TRBJ2-5
clone size: -
CDR3 DNA: TGTGCCAGCAGTTTCCAGGTTGAGGACAGAGAAGAGACCCAGTACTTC
CDR3 protein: CASSFQVEDREETQYF

V gene: TRBV6-1
D gene: TRBD1
J gene: TRBJ1-2
clone size: few
CDR3 DNA: TGTGCCAGCAGACCGGGACAGGGAACGGTCCGGGACACCTTC
CDR3 protein: CASRPGQGTVRDTF

V gene: TRBV6-2/TRBV6-3
D gene: -
J gene: TRBJ1-5
clone size: few
CDR3 DNA: TGTGCCACCCGTGACACAGGGTTATATAGCAATCAGCCCCAGCATTTT
CDR3 protein: CATRDTGLYSNQPQHF

V gene: TRBV7-8
D gene: -
J gene: TRBJ2-3
clone size: -
CDR3 DNA: TGTGCCAGCAGCTTATTCACCTCGGGGGTATCCACAGATACGCAGTATTTT
CDR3 protein: CASSLFTSGVSTDTQYF

V gene: TRBV13
D gene: TRBD2
J gene: TRBJ2-7
clone size: many
CDR3 DNA: TGTGCCAGCAGCTTAGTGGCTAGCGGCTACGAGCAGTACTTC
CDR3 protein: CASSLVASGYEQYF

V gene: TRBV20-1
D gene: -
J gene: TRBJ1-6
clone size: medium-sized
CDR3 DNA: TGCAGTGCTGAGGGGCGCGAGGGTAATTCACCCCTCCACTTT
CDR3 protein: CSAEGREGNSPLHF

V gene: TRBV5-1
D gene: -
J gene: TRBJ1-1
clone size: -
CDR3 DNA: TGCGCCAGCAGCTTTTCAGGGGAGCTGAACACTGAAGCTTTCTTT
CDR3 protein: CASSFSGELNTEAFF

V gene: TRBV6-1
D gene: -
J gene: TRBJ1-2
clone size: many
CDR3 DNA: TGTGCCAGCAGCGCCATGGGGGGTTTCAGGGGTGATGGCTACACCTTC
CDR3 protein: CASSAMGGFRGDGYTF

V gene: TRBV6-1
D gene: TRBD2
J gene: TRBJ2-3
clone size: medium-sized
CDR3 DNA: TGTGCCAGCAGTGAAGTTCCGACTAGCGGGAGCACAGATACGCAGTATTTT
CDR3 protein: CASSEVPTSGSTDTQYF

V gene: TRBV20-1
D gene: -
J gene: TRBJ1-2
clone size: few
CDR3 DNA: TGCAGCGACGTATCTAACTATGGCTACACCTTC
CDR3 protein: CSDVSNYGYTF

V gene: TRBV5-1
D gene: -
J gene: TRBJ2-2
clone size: -
CDR3 DNA: TGCGCCAGCAGCTCGACACGGAGTGGGTGGGCGAACACCGGGGAGCTGTTTTTT
CDR3 protein: CASSSTRSGWANTGELFF

V gene: TRBV5-1
D gene: TRBD1
J gene: TRBJ1-1
clone size: many
CDR3 DNA: TGCGCCAGCAGGTCAAGAGCAGGGGGTGGGACTGAAGCTTTCTTT
CDR3 protein: CASRSRAGGGTEAFF

V gene: TRBV20-1
D gene: -
J gene: TRBJ1-2
clone size: medium-sized
CDR3 DNA: TGCAGTGCTAGTGCCCTCTATGGCTACACCTTC
CDR3 protein: CSASALYGYTF

V gene: TRBV19
D gene: -
J gene: TRBJ1-2
clone size: -
CDR3 DNA: TGTGCCAGTAGTATAGATTGGGGGGCCAGCTATGGCTACACCTTC
CDR3 protein: CASSIDWGASYGYTF

V gene: TRBV7-9
D gene: -
J gene: TRBJ1-5
clone size: -
CDR3 DNA: TGTGCCAGCAGTTCTGGACCGGACTTGAATCAGCCCCAGCATTTT
CDR3 protein: CASSSGPDLNQPQHF

V gene: TRBV2
D gene: -
J gene: TRBJ2-7
clone size: many
CDR3 DNA: TGTGCCAGCAGGCTAGGGGCGCCCTCTACCTACGAGCAGTACTTC
CDR3 protein: CASRLGAPSTYEQYF

V gene: TRBV6-1
D gene: -
J gene: TRBJ1-2
clone size: few
CDR3 DNA: TGTGCCAGTTCACGAGGGGGTCGCAACTATGGCTACACCTTC
CDR3 protein: CASSRGGRNYGYTF

V gene: TRBV6-6
D gene: -
J gene: TRBJ1-3
clone size: many
CDR3 DNA: TGTGCCAGCAGTTACTCCCCCGCTTCCGACACCATATATTTT
CDR3 protein: CASSYSPASDTIYF

V gene: TRBV6-2/TRBV6-3
D gene: TRBD2
J gene: TRBJ2-2
clone size: few
CDR3 DNA: TGTGCCAGCAGTTACTCGAGGGACTATTCGAACACCGGGGAGCTGTTTTTT
CDR3 protein: CASSYSRDYSNTGELFF

V gene: TRBV20-1
D gene: -
J gene: TRBJ2-3
clone size: -
CDR3 DNA: TGCAGTGCAACGGTGGTATTCGATACGCAGTATTTT
CDR3 protein: CSATVVFDTQYF

V gene: TRBV5-4
D gene: TRBD1
J gene: TRBJ1-4
clone size: many
CDR3 DNA: TGTGCCAGCAGCTCACAGGGGGCGCCAGAGGAAAAACTGTTTTTT
CDR3 protein: CASSSQGAPEEKLFF

V gene: TRBV6-1
D gene: TRBD2
J gene: TRBJ2-1
clone size: -
CDR3 DNA: TGTGCCAGCACCCGTAGCGGGGGCACCTACAATGAGCAGTTCTTC
CDR3 protein: CASTRSGGTYNEQFF

V gene: TRBV3-1
D gene: -
J gene: TRBJ2-5
clone size: many
CDR3 DNA: TGTGCCAGCAGCCAAGGCCATCAAGAGACCCAGTACTTC
CDR3 protein: CASSQGHQETQYF

V gene: TRBV6-1
D gene: -
J gene: TRBJ1-6
clone size: few
CDR3 DNA: TGTGCCAGCAAGCTAGGGGTTTTCCCCTATAATTCACCCCTCCACTTT
CDR3 protein: CASKLGVFPYNSPLHF

V gene: TRBV20-1
D gene: -
J gene: TRBJ1-2
clone size: few
CDR3 DNA: TGCAGTGCTAGAGTTAAAGGGAGAAACTATGGCTACACCTTC
CDR3 protein: CSARVKGRNYGYTF

V gene: TRBV7-2
D gene: TRBD1
J gene: TRBJ2-7
clone size: -
CDR3 DNA: TGTGCCAGCAGCCCGGGACAGTCCTCCTACGAGCAGTACTTC
CDR3 protein: CASSPGQSSYEQYF

V gene: TRBV7-2
D gene: -
J gene: TRBJ2-1
clone size: many
CDR3 DNA: TGTGCCAGCAGCCCAGGCGGGATGAATGAGCAGTTCTTC
CDR3 protein: CASSPGGMNEQFF

V gene: TRBV6-5
D gene: -
J gene: TRBJ1-6
clone size: -
CDR3 DNA: TGTGCCAGCAGTTGGGTCAGGCCGGATTCACCCCTCCACTTT
CDR3 protein: CASSWVRPDSPLHF

V gene: TRBV10-2
D gene: -
J gene: TRBJ1-1
clone size: many
CDR3 DNA: TGCGCCAGCAGTGAGTTCACTGAAGCTTTCTTT
CDR3 protein: CASSEFTEAFF

V gene: TRBV6-1
D gene: TRBD1
J gene: TRBJ1-5
clone size: -
CDR3 DNA: TGTGCCAGCAGTGTTCCAGGGGGTGGCAATCAGCCCCAGCATTTT
CDR3 protein: CASSVPGGGNQPQHF

V gene: TRBV6-1
D gene: -
J gene: TRBJ1-2
clone size: -
CDR3 DNA: TGTGCCAGCAGTGACCCAGGGGAGTGGGAATATGGCTACACCTTC
CDR3 protein: CASSDPGEWEYGYTF

V gene: TRBV6-1
D gene: -
J gene: TRBJ2-5
clone size: many
CDR3 DNA: TGTGCCAGGGGGAGGGGGGCGGTTTTCCAAGAGACCCAGTACTTC
CDR3 protein: CARGRGAVFQETQYF

V gene: TRBV6-1
D gene: -
J gene: TRBJ2-7
clone size: -
CDR3 DNA: TGTGCCAGCAGTGAACCCCGAAGGGGTTACGAGCAGTACTTC
CDR3 protein: CASSEPRRGYEQYF

V gene: TRBV12-3/TRBV12-4
D gene: -
J gene: TRBJ1-1
clone size: -
CDR3 DNA: TGTGCCAGCAGTTCACAGAGAGAAGCTTTCTTT
CDR3 protein: CASSSQREAFF

V gene: TRBV19
D gene: -
J gene: TRBJ1-5
clone size: few
CDR3 DNA: TGTGCCAGTAATAGAGAACGGCTAGGTCAGCCCCAGCATTTT
CDR3 protein: CASNRERLGQPQHF

V gene: TRBV11-2
D gene: -
J gene: TRBJ2-7
clone size: -
CDR3 DNA: TGTGCCAGCAGTTTGGACTCTCAGGCATTCTACGAGCAGTACTTC
CDR3 protein: CASSLDSQAFYEQYF

V gene: TRBV5-4
D gene: -
J gene: TRBJ2-7
clone size: -
CDR3 DNA: TGTGCCAGCAGCTTGAGCCTAGCGAAATACTACGAGCAGTACTTC
CDR3 protein: CASSLSLAKYYEQYF

V gene: TRBV4-1
D gene: TRBD2
J gene: TRBJ2-1
clone size: few
CDR3 DNA: TGCGCCAGCAGCCAAGATTTCTGGACTAGAGGGGATCATGAGCAGTTCTTC
CDR3 protein: CASSQDFWTRGDHEQFF

V gene: TRBV5-1
D gene: -
J gene: TRBJ1-2
clone size: few
CDR3 DNA: TGCGCCAGCAGCTTGGGGACAGATGGGGGCTACACCTTC
CDR3 protein: CASSLGTDGGYTF

V gene: TRBV30
D gene: -
J gene: TRBJ1-2
clone size: medium-sized
CDR3 DNA: TGTGCCTGGAGTAACCCCCCCTTGGATTGGGGCTACACCTTC
CDR3 protein: CAWSNPPLDWGYTF

V gene: TRBV3-1
D gene: -
J gene: TRBJ1-4
clone size: -
CDR3 DNA: TGTGCCAGCAGCCAGGGGAGAGGGTTTAATGAAAAACTGTTTTTT
CDR3 protein: CASSQGRGFNEKLFF

V gene: TRBV6-1
D gene: -
J gene: TRBJ1-2
clone size: -
CDR3 DNA: TGTGCCAGCACTCGAGTGGAGCCGGGGTTCCTGGGCTACACCTTC
CDR3 protein: CASTRVEPGFLGYTF

V gene: TRBV11-2
D gene: TRBD1
J gene: TRBJ1-2
clone size: few
CDR3 DNA: TGTGCCAGCAGCTCGGGACAGGGCGGAATCTATGGCTACACCTTC
CDR3 protein: CASSSGQGGIYGYTF

V gene: TRBV28
D gene: -
J gene: TRBJ2-7
clone size: many
CDR3 DNA: TGTGCCAGCAGTTCAAACCTTTACGAGCAGTACTTC
CDR3 protein: CASSSNLYEQYF

V gene: TRBV28
D gene: -
J gene: TRBJ1-3
clone size: few
CDR3 DNA: TGTGCCAGCAGTTTTATAGGGGAAACTGGAAACACCATATATTTT
CDR3 protein: CASSFIGETGNTIYF

V gene: TRBV2
D gene: -
J gene: TRBJ2-4
clone size: few
CDR3 DNA: TGTGCCAGCTCCGTAGCCAAAAACATTCAGTACTTC
CDR3 protein: CASSVAKNIQYF

V gene: TRBV7-9
D gene: -
J gene: TRBJ1-1
clone size: many
CDR3 DNA: TGTGCCAGCAGCAACAGGGAGGGAGTGAACACTGAAGCTTTCTTT
CDR3 protein: CASSNREGVNTEAFF

V gene: TRBV30
D gene: -
J gene: TRBJ1-6
clone size: -
CDR3 DNA: TGTGCCTTTGGAACGCCCCGAAACTTT
CDR3 protein: CAFGTPRNF

V gene: TRBV2
D gene: -
J gene: TRBJ2-2
clone size: many
CDR3 DNA: TGTGCCAGCAGTGACGTCGGGCTTCTGAACACCGGGGAGCTGTTTTTT
CDR3 protein: CASSDVGLLNTGELFF

V gene: TRBV7-2
D gene: TRBD1
J gene: TRBJ1-2
clone size: -
CDR3 DNA: TGTGCCAGCAGTCCGGGACAGGGGACCTATGGCTACACCTTC
CDR3 protein: CASSPGQGTYGYTF

V gene: TRBV6-1
D gene: -
J gene: TRBJ2-3
clone size: -
CDR3 DNA: TGTGCCAGCACAGGGTTGGATACGCAGTATTTT
CDR3 protein: CASTGLDTQYF

V gene: TRBV5-1
D gene: TRBD1
J gene: TRBJ2-7
clone size: -
CDR3 DNA: TGCGCCAGCAGCTCCAGGACAGGGGAGGTCGAGCAGTACTTC
CDR3 protein: CASSSRTGEVEQYF

V gene: TRBV27
D gene: -
J gene: TRBJ2-1
clone size: few
CDR3 DNA: TGTGCCAGCAGTCCCTTCGTAGGTAATGAGCAGTTCTTC
CDR3 protein: CASSPFVGNEQFF

V gene: TRBV5-6
D gene: -
J gene: TRBJ1-1
clone size: many
CDR3 DNA: TGTGCCAGCAGCTTGGCGGGCCCGAGGAACACTGAAGCTTTCTTT
CDR3 protein: CASSLAGPRNTEAFF

V gene: TRBV4-1
D gene: TRBD1
J gene: TRBJ2-7
clone size: -
CDR3 DNA: TGCGCCAGCAGCCCTATTATCGGGACAGTCTCCTACGAGCAGTACTTC
CDR3 protein: CASSPIIGTVSYEQYF

V gene: TRBV2
D gene: -
J gene: TRBJ1-2
clone size: few
CDR3 DNA: TGTGCCAGCAGTGTGGGAAGAAACTATGGCTACACCTTC
CDR3 protein: CASSVGRNYGYTF

V gene: TRBV6-1
D gene: TRBD2
J gene: TRBJ2-1
clone size: medium-sized
CDR3 DNA: TGTACAGCTAGCGGGAGATTAATAGAGTACAATGAGCAGTTCTTC
CDR3 protein: CTASGRLIEYNEQFF

V gene: TRBV12-3/TRBV12-4
D gene: -
J gene: TRBJ2-4
clone size: many
CDR3 DNA: TGTGCCAGCAGAGCCAAAGGGGGTAACATTCAGTACTTC
CDR3 protein: CASRAKGGNIQYF